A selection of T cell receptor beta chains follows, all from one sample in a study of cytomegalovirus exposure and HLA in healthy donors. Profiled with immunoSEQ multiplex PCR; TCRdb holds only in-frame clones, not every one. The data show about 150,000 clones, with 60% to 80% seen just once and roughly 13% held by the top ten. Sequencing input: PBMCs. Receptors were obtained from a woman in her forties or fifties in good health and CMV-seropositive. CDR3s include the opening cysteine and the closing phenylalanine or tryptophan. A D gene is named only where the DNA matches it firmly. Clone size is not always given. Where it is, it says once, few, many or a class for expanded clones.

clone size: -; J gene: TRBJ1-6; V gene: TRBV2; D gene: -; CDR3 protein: CASSEESSYNSPLHF; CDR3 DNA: TGTGCCAGCAGTGAAGAGAGCTCCTATAATTCACCCCTCCACTTT
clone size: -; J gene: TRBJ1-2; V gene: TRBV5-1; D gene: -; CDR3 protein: CASSGIVGGGFYGYTF; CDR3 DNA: TGCGCCAGCAGCGGTATCGTCGGGGGGGGCTTCTATGGCTACACCTTC
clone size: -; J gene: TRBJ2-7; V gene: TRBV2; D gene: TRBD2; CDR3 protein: CASSGGAGRFYEQYF; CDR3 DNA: TGTGCCAGCAGTGGGGGAGCGGGGAGGTTCTACGAGCAGTACTTC
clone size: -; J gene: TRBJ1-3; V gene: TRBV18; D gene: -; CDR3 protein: CASSPRGSVSGNTIYF; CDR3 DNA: TGTGCCAGCTCACCTCGGGGTTCGGTATCTGGAAACACCATATATTTT
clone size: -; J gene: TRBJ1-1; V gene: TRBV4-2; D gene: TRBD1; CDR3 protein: CASKEGASLGGTEAFF; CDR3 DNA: TGTGCCAGCAAAGAGGGGGCGTCATTGGGCGGCACTGAAGCTTTCTTT
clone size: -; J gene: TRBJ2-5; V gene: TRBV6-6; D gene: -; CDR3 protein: CASSVRSPQETQYF; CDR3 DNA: TGTGCCAGCAGCGTCCGGAGCCCCCAAGAGACCCAGTACTTC
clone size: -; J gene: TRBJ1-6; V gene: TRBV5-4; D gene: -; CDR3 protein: CASSLVGAYNSPLHF; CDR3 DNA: TGTGCCAGCAGCTTAGTGGGAGCCTATAATTCACCCCTCCACTTT
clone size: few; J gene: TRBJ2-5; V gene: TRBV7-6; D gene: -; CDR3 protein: CASSLERGGQETQYF; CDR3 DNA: TGTGCCAGCAGCTTAGAGAGGGGGGGGCAAGAGACCCAGTACTTC
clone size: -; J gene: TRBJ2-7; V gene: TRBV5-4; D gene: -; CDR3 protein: CASSFSAGADYEQYF; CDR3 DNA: TGTGCCAGCAGCTTTTCGGCGGGGGCCGACTACGAGCAGTACTTC
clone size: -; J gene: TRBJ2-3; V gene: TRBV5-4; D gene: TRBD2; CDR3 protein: CASSLDPSGSTDTQYF; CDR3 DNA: TGTGCCAGCAGCTTGGATCCTAGCGGAAGCACAGATACGCAGTATTTT
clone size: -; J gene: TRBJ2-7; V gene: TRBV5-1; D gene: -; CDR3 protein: CASSAGGTANYEQYF; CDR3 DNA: TGCGCCAGCAGCGCGGGCGGGACGGCCAACTACGAGCAGTACTTC
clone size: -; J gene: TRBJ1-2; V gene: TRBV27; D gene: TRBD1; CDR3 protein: CASSWTGTNYGYTF; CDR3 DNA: TGTGCCAGCAGTTGGACAGGGACTAACTATGGCTACACCTTC
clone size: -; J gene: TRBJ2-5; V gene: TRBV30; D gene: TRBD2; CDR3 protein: CAWSFKGLAPETQYF; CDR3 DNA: TGTGCCTGGAGTTTCAAGGGACTAGCGCCGGAGACCCAGTACTTC
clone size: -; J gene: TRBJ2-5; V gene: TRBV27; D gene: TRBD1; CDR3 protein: CASRYAGTELETQYF; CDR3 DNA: TGTGCCAGCAGATACGCCGGGACAGAGTTAGAGACCCAGTACTTC
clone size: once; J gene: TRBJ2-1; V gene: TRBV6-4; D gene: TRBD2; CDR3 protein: CASSDPPSGGALNEQFF; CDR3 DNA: TGTGCCAGCAGTGACCCCCCCAGCGGGGGGGCCCTAAATGAGCAGTTCTTC
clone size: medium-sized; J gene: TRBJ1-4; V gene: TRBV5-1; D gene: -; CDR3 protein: CASSLERGREKLFF; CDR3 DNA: TGCGCCAGCAGCTTGGAGCGGGGTAGGGAAAAACTGTTTTTT
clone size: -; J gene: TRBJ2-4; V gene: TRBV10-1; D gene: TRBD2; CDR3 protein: CATGPGGAGGPSPLAKNIQYF; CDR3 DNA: TGCGCCACTGGCCCGGGGGGTGCGGGGGGGCCGTCCCCTCTAGCCAAAAACATTCAGTACTTC
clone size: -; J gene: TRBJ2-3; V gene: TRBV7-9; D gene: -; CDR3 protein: CVTDGLFDADTQYF; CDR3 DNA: TGTGTCACCGACGGACTCTTTGACGCAGATACGCAGTATTTT
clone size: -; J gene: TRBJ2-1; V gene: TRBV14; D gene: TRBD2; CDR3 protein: CASSTGGGSYNEQFF; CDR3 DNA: TGTGCCAGCAGCACCGGCGGGGGGTCCTACAATGAGCAGTTCTTC
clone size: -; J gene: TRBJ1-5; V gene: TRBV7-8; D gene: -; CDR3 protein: CASSLGQGTNQPQHF; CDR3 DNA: TGTGCCAGCAGCTTAGGGCAGGGGACCAATCAGCCCCAGCATTTT
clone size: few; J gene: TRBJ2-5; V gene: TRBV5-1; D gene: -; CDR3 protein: CASSPNYRVQETQYF; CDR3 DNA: TGCGCCAGCAGCCCCAATTACCGGGTTCAAGAGACCCAGTACTTC
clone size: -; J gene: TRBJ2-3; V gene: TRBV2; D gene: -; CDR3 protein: CASSEGAGMRDTQYF; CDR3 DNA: TGTGCCAGCAGTGAAGGAGCAGGGATGAGAGATACGCAGTATTTT
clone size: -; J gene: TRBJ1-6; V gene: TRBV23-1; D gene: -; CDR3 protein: CASSQSIPQGSLYLACSYNSPLHF; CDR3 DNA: TGCGCCAGCAGTCAATCGATCCCGCAGGGTTCCCTTTATTTAGCTTGCTCCTATAATTCACCCCTCCACTTT
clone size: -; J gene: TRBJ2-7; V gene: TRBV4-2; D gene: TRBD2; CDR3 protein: CASSHDLAGGLEQYF; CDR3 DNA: TGTGCCAGCAGCCACGATCTAGCGGGGGGGCTCGAGCAGTACTTC
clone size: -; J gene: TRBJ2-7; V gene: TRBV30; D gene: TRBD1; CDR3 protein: CAWSSGTGGSYEQYF; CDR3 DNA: TGTGCCTGGAGTTCCGGGACAGGGGGCTCCTACGAGCAGTACTTC
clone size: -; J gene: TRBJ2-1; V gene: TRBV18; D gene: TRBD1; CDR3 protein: CASSSGTDNEQFF; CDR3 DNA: TGTGCCAGCTCGTCAGGGACAGACAATGAGCAGTTCTTC
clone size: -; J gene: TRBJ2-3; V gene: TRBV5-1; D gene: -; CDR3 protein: CASSLVDWALTDTQYF; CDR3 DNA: TGCGCCAGCAGCTTGGTGGATTGGGCCCTCACAGATACGCAGTATTTT
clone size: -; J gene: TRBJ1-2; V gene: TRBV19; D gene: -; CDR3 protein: CASTHIQNYGYTF; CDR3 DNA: TGTGCCAGTACCCACATCCAGAACTATGGCTACACCTTC
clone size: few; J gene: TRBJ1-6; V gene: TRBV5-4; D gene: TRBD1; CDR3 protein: CASSSGQAFSPLHF; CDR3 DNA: TGTGCCAGCAGCTCCGGACAGGCCTTTTCACCCCTCCACTTT
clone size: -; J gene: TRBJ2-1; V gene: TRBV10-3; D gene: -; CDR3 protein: CAITPDIYNEQFF; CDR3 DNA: TGTGCCATCACCCCCGACATCTACAATGAGCAGTTCTTC
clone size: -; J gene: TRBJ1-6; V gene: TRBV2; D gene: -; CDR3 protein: CASMAFGQSSSYNSPLHF; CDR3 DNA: TGTGCCAGCATGGCTTTCGGACAGTCTAGCTCCTATAATTCACCCCTCCACTTT
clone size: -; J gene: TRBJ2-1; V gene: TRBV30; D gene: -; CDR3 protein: CAWIIRRGPYNEQFF; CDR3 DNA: TGTGCCTGGATTATCCGGCGGGGCCCCTACAATGAGCAGTTCTTC
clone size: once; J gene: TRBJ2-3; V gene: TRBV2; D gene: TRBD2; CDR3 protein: CASQGLAATDTQYF; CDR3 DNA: TGTGCCAGCCAAGGACTAGCGGCCACAGATACGCAGTATTTT
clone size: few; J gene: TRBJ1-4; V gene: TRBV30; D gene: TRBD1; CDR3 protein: CAWGLSGQMNEKLFF; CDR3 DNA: TGTGCCTGGGGGCTTTCGGGACAGATGAATGAAAAACTGTTTTTT
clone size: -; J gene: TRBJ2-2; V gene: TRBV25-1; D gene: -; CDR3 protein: CARSRSPTGELFF; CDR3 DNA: TGTGCTAGGTCTAGATCACCCACCGGGGAGCTGTTTTTT
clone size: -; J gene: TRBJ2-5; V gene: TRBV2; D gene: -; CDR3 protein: CASREQGMTQYF; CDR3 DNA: TGTGCCAGCAGAGAACAGGGTATGACCCAGTACTTC
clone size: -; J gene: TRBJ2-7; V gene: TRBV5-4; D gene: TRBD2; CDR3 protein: CASSLRTGGEQYF; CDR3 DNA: TGTGCCAGCAGCTTACGTACGGGGGGCGAGCAGTACTTC
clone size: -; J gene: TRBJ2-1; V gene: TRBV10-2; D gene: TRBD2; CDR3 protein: CASSEASSSGGGNEQFF; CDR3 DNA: TGCGCCAGCAGTGAAGCTTCCTCTAGCGGGGGGGGTAATGAGCAGTTCTTC
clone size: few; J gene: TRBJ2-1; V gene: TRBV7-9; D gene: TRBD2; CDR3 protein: CASSLGLAAYNEQFF; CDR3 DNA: TGTGCCAGCAGCTTAGGACTAGCGGCATACAATGAGCAGTTCTTC
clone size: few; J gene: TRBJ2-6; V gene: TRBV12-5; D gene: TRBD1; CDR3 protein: CASGLLDRGANVLTF; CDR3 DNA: TGTGCTAGTGGTTTATTGGACAGGGGGGCCAACGTCCTGACTTTC
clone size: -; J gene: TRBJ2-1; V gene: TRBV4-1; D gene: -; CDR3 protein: CASSQDGGTSYNEQFF; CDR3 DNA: TGCGCCAGCAGCCAAGACGGGGGTACCTCCTACAATGAGCAGTTCTTC
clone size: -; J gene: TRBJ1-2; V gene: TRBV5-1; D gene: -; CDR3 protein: CASSLEPNYGYTF; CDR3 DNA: TGCGCCAGCAGCTTGGAGCCCAACTATGGCTACACCTTC
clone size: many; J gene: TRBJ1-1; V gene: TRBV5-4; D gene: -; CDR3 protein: CASGSGLGGEAFF; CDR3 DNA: TGTGCCAGCGGGAGCGGGCTTGGCGGTGAAGCTTTCTTT
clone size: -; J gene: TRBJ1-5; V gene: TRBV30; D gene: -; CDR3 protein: CAWSPGQFNQPQHF; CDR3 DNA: TGTGCCTGGAGTCCTGGACAGTTCAATCAGCCCCAGCATTTT
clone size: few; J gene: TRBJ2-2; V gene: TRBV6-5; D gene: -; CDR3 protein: CASSSLTGELFF; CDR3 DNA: TGTGCCAGCAGTTCCCTGACCGGGGAGCTGTTTTTT
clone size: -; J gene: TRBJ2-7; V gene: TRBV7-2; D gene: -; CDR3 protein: CASSLYSRNEQYF; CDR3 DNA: TGTGCCAGCAGCTTATATAGCAGAAACGAGCAGTACTTC
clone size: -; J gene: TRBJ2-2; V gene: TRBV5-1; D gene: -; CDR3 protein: CASSLAIRDTYTGELFF; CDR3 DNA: TGCGCCAGCAGCTTGGCGATCCGGGACACTTACACCGGGGAGCTGTTTTTT
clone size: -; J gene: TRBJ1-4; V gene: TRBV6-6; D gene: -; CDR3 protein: CASSQKTAVNEKLFF; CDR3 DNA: TGTGCCAGCAGTCAGAAGACAGCTGTTAATGAAAAACTGTTTTTT
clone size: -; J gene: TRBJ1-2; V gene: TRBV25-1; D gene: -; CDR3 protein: CASSETSYSYGYTF; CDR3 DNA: TGTGCCAGCAGTGAGACATCCTACAGCTATGGCTACACCTTC
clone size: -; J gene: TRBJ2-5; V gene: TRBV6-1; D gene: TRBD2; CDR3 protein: CASSEPSGGRETQYF; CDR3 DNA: TGTGCCAGCAGTGAACCCAGCGGGGGGCGGGAGACCCAGTACTTC
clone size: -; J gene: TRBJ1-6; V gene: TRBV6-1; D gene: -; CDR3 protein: CASSALTENSPLHF; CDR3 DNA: TGTGCCAGCAGTGCCCTGACAGAAAATTCACCCCTCCACTTT
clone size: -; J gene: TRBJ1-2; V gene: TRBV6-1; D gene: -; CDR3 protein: CASSELVGYTF; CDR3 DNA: TGTGCCAGCAGTGAATTAGTTGGCTACACCTTC
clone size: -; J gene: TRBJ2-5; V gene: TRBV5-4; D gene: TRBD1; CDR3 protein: CASSPAPTGGRETQYF; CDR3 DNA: TGTGCCAGCAGCCCCGCCCCAACAGGGGGGAGAGAGACCCAGTACTTC
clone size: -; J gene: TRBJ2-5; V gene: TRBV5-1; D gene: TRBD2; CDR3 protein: CASSAGLAGGRETQYF; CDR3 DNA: TGCGCCAGCAGCGCGGGACTAGCGGGGGGCCGGGAGACCCAGTACTTC
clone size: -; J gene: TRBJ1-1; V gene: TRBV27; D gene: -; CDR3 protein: CASSQGYDRAEAFF; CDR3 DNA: TGTGCCAGCAGTCAGGGATACGATCGGGCTGAAGCTTTCTTT
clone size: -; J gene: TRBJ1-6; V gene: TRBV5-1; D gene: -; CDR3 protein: CASSFAGQSSPLHF; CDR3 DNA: TGCGCCAGCAGCTTCGCCGGACAGTCTTCACCCCTCCACTTT